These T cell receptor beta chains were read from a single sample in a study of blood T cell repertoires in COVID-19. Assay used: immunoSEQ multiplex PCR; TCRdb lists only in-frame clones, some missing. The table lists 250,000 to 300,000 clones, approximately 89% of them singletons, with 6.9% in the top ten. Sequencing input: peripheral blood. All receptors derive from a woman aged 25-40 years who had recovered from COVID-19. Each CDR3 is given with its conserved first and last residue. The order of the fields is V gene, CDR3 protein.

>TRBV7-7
CASSLGRGSGNTIYF
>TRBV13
CASSPTSSTDTQYF
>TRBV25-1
CASSEWGGRGTEAFF
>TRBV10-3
CAISEFSPGQGRVGYTF
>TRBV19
CASRLSSYNEQFF
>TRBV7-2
CASTGGGLRGNSPLHF
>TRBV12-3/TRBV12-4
CATDRGRLGELFF
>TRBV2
CASIAGEGQTQYF
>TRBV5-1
CASSPQGFPTEAFF
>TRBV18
CASSLYRDRGNTEAFF
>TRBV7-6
CASSLGLGRQETQYF
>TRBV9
CASSVAGGAFVDTQYF
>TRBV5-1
CASSLKAGGLNTEAFF
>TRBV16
CASSQGTGGDEKLFF
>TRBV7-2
CASSLTISGNLADTQYF
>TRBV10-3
CAISEPREGYTF
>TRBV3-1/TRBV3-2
CASSPRRGGRTGELFF
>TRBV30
CAWSPGSPDTQYF
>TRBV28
CASGLKQSYGYTF
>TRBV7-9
CASSLIPSGYRETQYF
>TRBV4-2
CASSQESGGFAHEQYF
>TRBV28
CASRTLATNEKLFF
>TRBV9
CASSADERENTGELFF
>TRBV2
CASSEKTTVDFF
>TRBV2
CASIERGRNSPLHF
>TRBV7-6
CASSGGLAGDTYEQYF
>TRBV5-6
CASRKGASDYGYTF
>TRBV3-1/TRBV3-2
CASSQVGRMRGGFDEQFF
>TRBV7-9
CASSPHSAGSTEAFF
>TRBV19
CASSIGPDRSNTPLHF
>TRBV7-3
CASSRGTSSNTGELFF
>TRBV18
CASSPDSSEQYF
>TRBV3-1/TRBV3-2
CASSQNIRTGSNQPQHF
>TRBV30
CAWTAGGETQYF
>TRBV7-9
CASSFGTGGYGYTF
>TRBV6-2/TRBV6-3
CASSYQPGGHYEQYF
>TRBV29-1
CSARLVANYEQYF
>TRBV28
CASSFGHHNQPQHF
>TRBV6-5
CASRTGNYGYTF
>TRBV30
CAWIRGYRDTQYF